The source of this T cell receptor (beta chain) is a study of response to subunit inactivated influenza vaccine. Study results and caveats: Authors suggested each seasonal flu vaccination may recruit only limited numbers of new T cells.

Regarding this clonotype: Its antigen is unknown.

Each CDR3 protein gets one entry after TCRdb re-called the RT-PCR reads with MiXCR. The sample holds around 570,000 distinct CDR3 sequences; around 11% are singletons and the top ten take 9.5% to 11%. Germline values: CDR1 SGHRS, CDR2 YFSETQ. CDR3 length: 14 residues. V gave up 0 bases and J gave up 3 bases, with 8 bases separating them. These same records also appear under a second study, on T cells expressing NK-cell markers. This second report adds: In generating TCR beta cDNA, 5'RACE template switching with UMIs was used. Researchers got TCR beta repertoires out of sorted CD3+CD56+NKG2C+, CD3+CD56+NKG2C- and CD3+CD56-NKG2C+ T cells. With respect to HCMV, most of the eight sequenced donors were seropositive, and one was seronegative. An anti-gamma-delta TCR antibody confined sorting to alpha-beta TCR T cells across several of the experiments.

The TCR comes from a man in his fifties or sixties who received an inactivated influenza vaccine. This sequence joins TRBV5-1 and TRBJ2-3; D call uncertain. Source: PBMCs from blood, taken on the day of vaccination. CDR3 sequence: CASSLALQTDTQYF. The CDR3 DNA reads as TGCGCCAGCAGCTTGGCCCTACAGACAGATACGCAGTATTTT.